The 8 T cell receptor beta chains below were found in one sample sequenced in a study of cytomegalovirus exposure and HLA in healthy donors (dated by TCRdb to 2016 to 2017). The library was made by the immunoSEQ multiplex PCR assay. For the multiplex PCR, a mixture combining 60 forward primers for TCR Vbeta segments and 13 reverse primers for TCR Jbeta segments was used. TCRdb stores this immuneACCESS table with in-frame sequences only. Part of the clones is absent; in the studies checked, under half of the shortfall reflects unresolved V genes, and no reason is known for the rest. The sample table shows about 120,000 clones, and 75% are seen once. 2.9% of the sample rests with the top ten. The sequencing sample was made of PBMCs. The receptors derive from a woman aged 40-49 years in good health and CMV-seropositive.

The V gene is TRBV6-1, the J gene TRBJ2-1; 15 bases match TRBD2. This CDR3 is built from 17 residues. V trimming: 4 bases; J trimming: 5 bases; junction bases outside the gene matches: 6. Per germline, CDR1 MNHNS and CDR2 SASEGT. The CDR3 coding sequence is TGTGCCAGCAGTGCCCGGACTAGCGGGAGGGCAGACAATGAGCAGTTCTTC. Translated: CASSARTSGRADNEQFF.

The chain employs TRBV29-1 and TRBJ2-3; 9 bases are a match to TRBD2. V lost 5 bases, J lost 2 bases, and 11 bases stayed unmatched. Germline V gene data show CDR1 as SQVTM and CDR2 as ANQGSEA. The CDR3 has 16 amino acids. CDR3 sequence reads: CSVRSGSWGSTDTQYF. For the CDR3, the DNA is TGCAGCGTTCGTAGCGGGAGTTGGGGTTCCACAGATACGCAGTATTTT.

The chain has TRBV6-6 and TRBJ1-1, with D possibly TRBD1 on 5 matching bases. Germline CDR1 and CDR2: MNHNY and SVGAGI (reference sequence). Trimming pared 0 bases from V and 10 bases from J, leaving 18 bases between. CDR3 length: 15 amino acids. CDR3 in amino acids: CASSYSSLSGRSAFF. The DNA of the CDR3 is TGTGCCAGCAGTTACTCGTCCCTCTCAGGGAGGTCAGCTTTCTTT.

The CDR3 loop is CASSQVDGVGEQFF. The DNA of the CDR3 is TGCGCCAGCAGCCAAGTGGACGGGGTTGGTGAGCAGTTCTTC. The chain is built from TRBV4-3 and TRBJ2-1; TRBD2 might be the D (5 bases). V was shortened by 1 base and J by 9 bases, with 13 bases between the two germline ends. CDR1 and CDR2 from the germline V gene are LGHNA and YSLEER. This CDR3 is 14 amino acids long.

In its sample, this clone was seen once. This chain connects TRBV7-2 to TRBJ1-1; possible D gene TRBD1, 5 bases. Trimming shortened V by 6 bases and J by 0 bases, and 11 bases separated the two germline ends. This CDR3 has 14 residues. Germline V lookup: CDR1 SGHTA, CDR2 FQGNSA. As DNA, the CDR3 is TGTGCCAGCAGGTCGGGGGACCTGAACACTGAAGCTTTCTTT. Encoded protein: CASRSGDLNTEAFF.

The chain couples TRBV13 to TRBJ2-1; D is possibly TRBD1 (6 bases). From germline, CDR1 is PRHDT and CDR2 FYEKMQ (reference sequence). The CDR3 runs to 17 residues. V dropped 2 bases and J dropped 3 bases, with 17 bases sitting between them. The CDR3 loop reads CASSLNHRDTYYNEQFF. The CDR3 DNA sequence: TGTGCCAGCAGCTTAAACCACCGGGACACATACTACAATGAGCAGTTCTTC.

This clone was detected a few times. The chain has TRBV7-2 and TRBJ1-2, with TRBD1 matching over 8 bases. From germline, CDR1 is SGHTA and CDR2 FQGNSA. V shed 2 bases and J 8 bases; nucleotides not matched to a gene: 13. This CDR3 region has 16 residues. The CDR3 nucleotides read TGTGCCAGCAGCTTAAATCTAGTGGACAGGGTCTACGGCTACACCTTC. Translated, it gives CASSLNLVDRVYGYTF.

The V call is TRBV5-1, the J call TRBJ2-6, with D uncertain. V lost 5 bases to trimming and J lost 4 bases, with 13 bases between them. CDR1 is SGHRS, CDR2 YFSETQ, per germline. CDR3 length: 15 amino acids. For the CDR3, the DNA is TGCGCCAGCAGTCTCACTTCGTTGGGGGCCAACGTCCTGACTTTC. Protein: CASSLTSLGANVLTF.